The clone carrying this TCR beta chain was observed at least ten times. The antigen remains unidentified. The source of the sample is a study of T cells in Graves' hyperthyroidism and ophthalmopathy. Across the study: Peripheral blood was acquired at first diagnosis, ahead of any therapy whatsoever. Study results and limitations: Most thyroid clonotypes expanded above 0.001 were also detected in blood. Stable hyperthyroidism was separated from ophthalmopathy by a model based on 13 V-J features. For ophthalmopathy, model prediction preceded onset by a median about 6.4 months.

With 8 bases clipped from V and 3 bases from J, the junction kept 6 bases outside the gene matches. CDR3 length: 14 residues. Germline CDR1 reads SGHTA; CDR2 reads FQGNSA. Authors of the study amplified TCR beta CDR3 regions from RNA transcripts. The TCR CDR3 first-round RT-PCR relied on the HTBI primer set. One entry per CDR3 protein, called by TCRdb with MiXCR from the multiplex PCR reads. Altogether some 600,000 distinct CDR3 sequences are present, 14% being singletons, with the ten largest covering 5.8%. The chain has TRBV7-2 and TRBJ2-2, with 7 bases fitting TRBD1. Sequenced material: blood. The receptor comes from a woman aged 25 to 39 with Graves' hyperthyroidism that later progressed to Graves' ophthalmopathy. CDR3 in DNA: TGTGCCAGCGGGGAAGGGGGCCACACCGGGGAGCTGTTTTTT. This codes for CASGEGGHTGELFF.